The clone carrying this T cell receptor (beta chain) was counted at least ten times. Antigen specificity is unknown. Amplification yielded TCR beta CDR3 regions, with RNA transcripts as the source. Initially, a first-round RT-PCR of the TCR CDR3 employed the HTBI primer set. TCRdb re-called the multiplex PCR reads through MiXCR, storing one row per CDR3 protein. The sample records about 350,000 distinct CDR3 sequences, 17% being singletons. The record originates from a study of T cells in Graves' hyperthyroidism and ophthalmopathy. Study-wide results and caveats: The majority of expanded thyroid clonotypes above 0.001 also appeared in blood.

The CDR3 loop spans 15 amino acids. V lost 5 bases and J lost 2, with 15 bases in between. Per germline, CDR1 LNHDA and CDR2 SQIVND (reference sequence). The receptor comes from a young woman with Graves' hyperthyroidism that later progressed to Graves' ophthalmopathy. The sample consisted of blood. The V call is TRBV19, the J call TRBJ1-2; D is perhaps TRBD1 (5 bases). The CDR3 nucleotides are TGTGCCAGTAGTCTGGGGCAGGGTCAGAACTATGGCTACACCTTC. It codes for CASSLGQGQNYGYTF.